The clone carrying this TCR beta chain was picked up many times. The antigen is undetermined. Germline CDR1 SGHVS, CDR2 FQNEAQ. After removal of 1 base from V and 3 bases from J, the junction contained 8 bases not matched to a gene. The CDR3 loop spans 16 amino acids. The source of the sample is a study of metastatic and nonmetastatic thyroid tumors. Study-wide points: It was reportedly found that TCR beta diversity was significantly higher in malignant thyroid tumors than in benign nodules, a difference seen in both blood and tumor samples.

In the authors' methods: The distant-metastasis classifier for papillary thyroid cancer was built from CDR3 differences across clinicopathological groups. MiXCR reprocessed the PCR reads for TCRdb. The V and J calls shown here were made by TCRdb, not taken from the authors' results. The sample lists tens of thousands of clones, 25% to 30% occurring once. Ahead of thyroid surgery, no patient had received treatment of any kind. The genes are TRBV7-8 and TRBJ1-2, with TRBD1 identical over 7 bases. The source of this sequence is a female donor with papillary thyroid cancer or a benign thyroid nodule (not recorded which). Some clones in this sample may be carry-over from other donors' samples. Sequencing was carried out using blood. In nucleotides, the CDR3 is TGTGCCAGCAGCTTAGATGAAGGGGGCGGAGACTATGGCTACACCTTC. It encodes CASSLDEGGGDYGYTF.